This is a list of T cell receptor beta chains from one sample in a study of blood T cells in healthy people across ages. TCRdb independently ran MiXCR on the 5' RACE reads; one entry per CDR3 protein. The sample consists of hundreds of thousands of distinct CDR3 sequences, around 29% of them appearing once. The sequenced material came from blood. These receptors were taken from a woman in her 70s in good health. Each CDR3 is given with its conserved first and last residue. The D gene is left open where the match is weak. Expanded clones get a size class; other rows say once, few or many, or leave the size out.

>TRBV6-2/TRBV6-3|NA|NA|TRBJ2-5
TGTGCCAGCCTGACAGGCGCTGGAGAGCAGTACTTC
CASLTGAGEQYF
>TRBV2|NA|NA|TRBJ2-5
TGTGCCAGCGTAAGGAGAGGGGACGTTCACCAAGAGACCCAGTACTTC
CASVRRGDVHQETQYF
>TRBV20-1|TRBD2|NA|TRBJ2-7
TGCAGTGCTAGACTAGCGGGCCTCTACGAGCAGTACTTC
CSARLAGLYEQYF
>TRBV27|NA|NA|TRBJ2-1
TGTGCCAGCAGTTTTGAGGGAAGGGTCTACAATGAGCAGTTCTTC
CASSFEGRVYNEQFF
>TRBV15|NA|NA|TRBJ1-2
TGTGCCACCAGCAGAGAACAGGCCTTAGGCTACACCTTC
CATSREQALGYTF
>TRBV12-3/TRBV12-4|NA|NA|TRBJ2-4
TGTGCCGGCAGTTTTTGGAGCGCGCTAAACATTCAGTACTTC
CAGSFWSALNIQYF
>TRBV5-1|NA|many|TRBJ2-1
TGCGCCAGCAGCTCCCAAGGGACACTTAACAATGAGCAGTTCTTC
CASSSQGTLNNEQFF
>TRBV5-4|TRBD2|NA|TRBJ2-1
TGTGCCAGCCACGAGACTAGCGGCTCCTACAATGAGCAGTTCTTC
CASHETSGSYNEQFF
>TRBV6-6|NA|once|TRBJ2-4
TGTGCCAGCAGTTCGGGACTGGGGGGGGCCAAAAACATTCGGTACTTC
CASSSGLGGAKNIRYF
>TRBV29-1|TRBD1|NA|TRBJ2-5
TGCAGCGTTGGGCCGGGACAGAAACAAGAGACCCAGTACTTC
CSVGPGQKQETQYF
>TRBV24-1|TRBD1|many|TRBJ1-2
TGTGCCACCAGTGACTCGGACAGGTGGCATGGCTACACCTTC
CATSDSDRWHGYTF
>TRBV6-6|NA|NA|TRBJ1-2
TGTGCCAGCAGTAGTGGGGGGAACCATGGCTACACCTTC
CASSSGGNHGYTF
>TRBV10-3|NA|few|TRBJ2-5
TGTGCCATCAGCCCTCAGGGGGAGACCCAGTACTTC
CAISPQGETQYF
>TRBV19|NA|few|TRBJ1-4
TGTGCCAGTAGTAACATCGGAGGGAATGAAAAACTGTTTTTT
CASSNIGGNEKLFF
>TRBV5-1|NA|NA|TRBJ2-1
TGCGCCAGCAGCTTCGAGGTCCTTTCGGATGAGCAGTTCTTC
CASSFEVLSDEQFF
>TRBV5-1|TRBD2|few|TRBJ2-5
TGCGCCAGCAGCTTGGAGTCTAGCGGGTCCCAGTACTTC
CASSLESSGSQYF
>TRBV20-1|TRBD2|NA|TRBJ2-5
TGCAGTGCCAGACCTAAACCCAGCGGGAGTGTGAGTTGGAAGACCCAGTACTTC
CSARPKPSGSVSWKTQYF
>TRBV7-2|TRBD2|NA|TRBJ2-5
TGTGCCAGCAGCTTAGTACCCGGACTAGCGGAGACCCAGTACTTC
CASSLVPGLAETQYF
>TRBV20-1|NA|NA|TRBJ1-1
TGCAGTGCTAGAGTCTTAGGGAACACTGAAGCTTTCTTT
CSARVLGNTEAFF
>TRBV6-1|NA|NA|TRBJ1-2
TGTGCCAGCAGCGAACTATCGACAGTTAACTATGGCTACACCTTC
CASSELSTVNYGYTF
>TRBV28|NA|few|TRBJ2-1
TGTGCCAGCACACGGGGCCGGAACAATGAGCAGTTCTTC
CASTRGRNNEQFF
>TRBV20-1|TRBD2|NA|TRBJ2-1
TGCAGTGCTCTCGGGCGGGAGTCGGGGAATGAGCAGTTCTTC
CSALGRESGNEQFF
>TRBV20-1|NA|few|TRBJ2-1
TGCAGTGCTAGAGGCCCGGAGGGGGGGGCTAATGAGCAGTTCTTC
CSARGPEGGANEQFF
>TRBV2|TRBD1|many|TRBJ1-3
TGTGCCAGCAGTCCAGGGGGCTCTGGAAACACCATATATTTT
CASSPGGSGNTIYF
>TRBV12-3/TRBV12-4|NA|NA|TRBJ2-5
TGTGCCAGCGGTGCGGTTCAAGAGACCCAGTACTTC
CASGAVQETQYF
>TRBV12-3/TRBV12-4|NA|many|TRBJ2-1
TGTGCCAGCAGTTTAAGTGATGGGGGGGAGCAGTTCTTC
CASSLSDGGEQFF
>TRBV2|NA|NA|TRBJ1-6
TGTGCCAGCAGTGATCGGACGAGACCTTCCCTCCACTTT
CASSDRTRPSLHF
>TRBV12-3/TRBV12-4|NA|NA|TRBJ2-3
TGTGCCAGCAGTTTAGGGGGGCACCCCACAGATACGCAGTATTTT
CASSLGGHPTDTQYF
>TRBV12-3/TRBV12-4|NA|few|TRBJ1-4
TGTGCCAGCAGTGACCGACAGTCCTTTAATGAAAAACTGTTTTTT
CASSDRQSFNEKLFF
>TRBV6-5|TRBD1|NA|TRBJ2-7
TGTGCCAGCAGTTACTCCTCCGGGACAGGGGACGAGCAGTACTTC
CASSYSSGTGDEQYF
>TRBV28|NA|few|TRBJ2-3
TGTGCCAGCACCGATACAGGGGGCAGTAGGCTAGCGGGGACTTTTCACACAGATACGCAGTATTTT
CASTDTGGSRLAGTFHTDTQYF
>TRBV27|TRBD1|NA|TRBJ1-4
TGTGCCAGCAGTAGAAAAGGTGGGACAGGGGGTGAAAAACTGTTTTTT
CASSRKGGTGGEKLFF
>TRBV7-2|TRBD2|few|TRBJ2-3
TGTGCCAGCAGCTTAGCGACTGACAGCCTAGCGGGAAGCACAGATACGCAGTATTTT
CASSLATDSLAGSTDTQYF
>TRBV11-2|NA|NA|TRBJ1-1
TGTGCCAGCAGCTTAGGACTTACTGTGTTTGGGACTGAAGCTCTCTTT
CASSLGLTVFGTEALF
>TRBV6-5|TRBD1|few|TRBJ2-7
TGTGCCGGCAGTTACTCGAGTACAGGGGGCTACGAGCAGTACTTC
CAGSYSSTGGYEQYF
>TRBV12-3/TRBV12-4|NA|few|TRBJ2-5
TGTGCCAGCAGTCCTCCCGGAAAACCTAGAAAAGAGACCCAGTACTTC
CASSPPGKPRKETQYF
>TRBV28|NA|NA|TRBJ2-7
TGTGCCAGCAGTTTAGAAGACAGGGAGCAGTACTTC
CASSLEDREQYF
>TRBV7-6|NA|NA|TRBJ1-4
TGTGCCAGCAGCCAGGACGGCTTTAATGAAAAACTGTTTTTT
CASSQDGFNEKLFF
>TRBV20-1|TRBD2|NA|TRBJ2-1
TGCAGTGCTAGAGATGCTAGCGGGAGATATGAGCAGTTCTTC
CSARDASGRYEQFF